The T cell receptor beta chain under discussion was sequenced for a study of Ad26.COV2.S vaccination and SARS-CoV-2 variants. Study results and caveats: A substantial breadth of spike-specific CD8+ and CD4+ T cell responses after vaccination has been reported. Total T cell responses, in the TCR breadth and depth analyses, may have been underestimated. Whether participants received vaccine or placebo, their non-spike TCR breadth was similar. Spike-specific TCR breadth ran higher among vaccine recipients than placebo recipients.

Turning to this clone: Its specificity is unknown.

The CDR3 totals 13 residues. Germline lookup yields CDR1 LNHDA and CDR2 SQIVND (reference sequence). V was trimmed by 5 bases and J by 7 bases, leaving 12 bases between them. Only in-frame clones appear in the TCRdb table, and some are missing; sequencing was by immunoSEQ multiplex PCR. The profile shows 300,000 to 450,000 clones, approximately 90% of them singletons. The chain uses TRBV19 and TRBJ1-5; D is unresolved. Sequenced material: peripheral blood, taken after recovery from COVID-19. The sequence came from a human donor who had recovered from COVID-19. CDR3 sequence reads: CASSSGVRQPQHF. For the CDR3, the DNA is TGTGCCAGTAGTTCCGGGGTGCGGCAGCCCCAGCATTTT.